This T cell receptor (beta chain) is drawn from a study of beta chain features in type 1 diabetes (dated by TCRdb to 2016 to 2018). The study in broad terms: Mean age, gender distribution, total cell number and subset yield were not different between patients and healthy donors. A total of over 95,000,000 sorted cells were examined across all samples, and RNA yield correlated strongly with the number of cells per subset. The study compared TCRB repertoires of sorted circulating CD4+ T cell subsets between recently diagnosed type 1 diabetes patients and matched healthy donors. Regulatory and stem cell-like memory subsets were obtained from only 8 patients and roughly 8 healthy donors, while naive and central memory subsets were obtained from all 28 donors.

Reading the germline V gene (reference sequence) gives CDR1 MNHEY and CDR2 SMNVEV. The trim is 6 bases for V and 13 bases for J, with a gap of 13 bases between the germline ends. From its cysteine to its phenylalanine, the CDR3 spans 12 amino acids. Only the CDR3 region is kept as DNA, spanning 36 bases read in frame from base 1. The entire amount of isolated RNA was reverse transcribed using the High Capacity cDNA Reverse Transcription Kit, so the sequenced TCRB transcripts were expressed ones. Deep immunoSEQ sequencing was performed on naive, central memory and regulatory T cell samples, with an average of around 3.4 million total reads per sample. After sorted cells were lysed in RLT buffer, RNA was extracted with DNase-treated RNeasy Micro or Mini kits, with the choice depending on cell number. To prevent cross-contamination, each cell subset was processed individually, whereas patient and healthy donor samples were processed jointly. Using the immunoSEQ multiplex PCR, TCRB sequences were amplified from cDNA into 87-bp fragments spanning the CDR3 region. Sequencing of the amplicons was done on the Illumina HiSeq platform. As for the authors' bioinformatics: Synthetic template baselines were used to correct PCR bias computationally, reads within Hamming distance 2 were collapsed, and singletons that could not be merged were discarded. Reads were aligned to IMGT to assign V, D and J genes, CDR3 length, and insertions or deletions at six rearrangement sites. Clonotype counts were normalized to sorted cell number within each subset before computing true diversity and Gini coefficients with the tcR R package. Repertoire sharing was quantified using the overlap coefficient calculated on TCRB nucleotide sequences. The immuneACCESS repertoire file appears here via TCRdb, limited to in-frame rearrangements. These files lack a portion of the clones; in checked studies, under half of the deficit traces to unresolved V genes, and the cause of the others is not known. The V and J calls and clone size were taken over from that table, and D and trimming were inferred from the DNA. In this sample the table shows around 150,000 clones, around 8% of which occur a single time. The top ten hold 0.45% to 0.55% of the sample.

Findings and caveats that apply to the study as a whole: Because cDNA was sequenced instead of genomic DNA, activated cells with high expression could be over-represented, although the groups did not differ in activation or CD3 levels. HLA sub-analyses involved small numbers of individuals, so any influence of HLA type on TCRB rearrangement remained unresolved. At VDJ recombination sites, patients with type 1 diabetes made fewer insertions and deleted more nucleotides, a pattern implying thymic rearrangement abnormalities. In all four CD4+ subsets, TCRB CDR3 length was moderately but significantly shorter in type 1 diabetes patients. PCR might favor shorter templates, but patient and control samples were amplified and corrected together, so any skew would affect both groups equally. Naive, central memory and regulatory TCRB repertoires appeared to be more similar among patients than among healthy donors.

Each donor gave one peripheral blood draw, approximately 100 mL on average, collected into heparinised tubes. Using a panel that included CD45RO, CCR7, CD25, CD127, CD95 and CD27, naive, central memory, regulatory and stem cell-like memory CD4+ T cells were sorted on a BD FACSAria II. A purity above 95% was achieved for all sorted populations. PBMCs were separated immediately by Lymphoprep density gradient centrifugation and were stained directly, without being cultured. So that batch effects would be minimized, each experiment stained and sorted samples in pairs, pairing one healthy donor with one patient. Of note for this clone: Its cognate antigen has yet to be identified. No quality values exist for individual bases; no much larger clone is one base distant.

The sequence is built from TRBV27 and TRBJ1-6; the D gene is perhaps TRBD1, on 5 matching bases. This sequence was found in a woman between 18 and 29 years old with type 1 diabetes. Sequenced: central memory CD4+ T cells from blood. The nucleotide sequence reads as follows: TGTGCCAGCAGGGACACGGGTCTCCCCCTCCACTTT. Translated, this gives CASRDTGLPLHF.